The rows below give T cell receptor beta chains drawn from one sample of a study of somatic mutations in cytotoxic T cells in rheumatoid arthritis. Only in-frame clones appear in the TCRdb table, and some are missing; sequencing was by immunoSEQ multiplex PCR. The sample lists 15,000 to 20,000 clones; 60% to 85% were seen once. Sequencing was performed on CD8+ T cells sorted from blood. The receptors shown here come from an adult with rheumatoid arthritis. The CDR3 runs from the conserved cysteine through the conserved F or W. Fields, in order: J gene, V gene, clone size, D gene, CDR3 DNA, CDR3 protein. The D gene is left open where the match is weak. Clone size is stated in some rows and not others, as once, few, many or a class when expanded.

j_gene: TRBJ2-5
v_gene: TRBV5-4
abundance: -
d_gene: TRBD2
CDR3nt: TGTGCCAGCAGCGGGACTAGCGGGGGGTACCAAGAGACCCAGTACTTC
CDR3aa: CASSGTSGGYQETQYF

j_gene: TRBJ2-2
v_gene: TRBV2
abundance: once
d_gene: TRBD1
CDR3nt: TGTGCCAGCATGGACAGGACGAACACCGGGGAGCTGTTTTTT
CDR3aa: CASMDRTNTGELFF

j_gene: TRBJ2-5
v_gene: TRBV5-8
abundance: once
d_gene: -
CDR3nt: TGTGCCAGCAGCCCTGGGGGGAACTTACAAGAGACCCAGTACTTC
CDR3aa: CASSPGGNLQETQYF

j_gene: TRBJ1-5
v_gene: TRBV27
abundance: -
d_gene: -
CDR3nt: TGTGCCACGGCGGCCCAGAGTAGCAATCAGCCCCAGCATTTT
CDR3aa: CATAAQSSNQPQHF

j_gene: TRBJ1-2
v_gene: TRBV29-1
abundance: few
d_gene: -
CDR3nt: TGCAGCGTTGCCCCGACAGAATATGGCTACACCTTC
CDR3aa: CSVAPTEYGYTF

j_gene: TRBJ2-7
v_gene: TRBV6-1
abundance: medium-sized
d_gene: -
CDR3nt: TGTGCCAGCAGTGAAGAGCCCCCGAGTAGGGCTGTCTACGAGCAGTACTTC
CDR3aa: CASSEEPPSRAVYEQYF

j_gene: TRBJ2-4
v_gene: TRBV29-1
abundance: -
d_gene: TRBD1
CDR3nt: TGCAGCGTTGAAGATCCAGTGGCAGGGGGTGGCTTC
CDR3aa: CSVEDPVAGGGF

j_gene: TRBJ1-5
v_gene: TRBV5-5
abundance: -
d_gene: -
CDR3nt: TGTGCCAGCAGCCCCACTGGGGACCCAGGGAATCAGCCCCAGCATTTT
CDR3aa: CASSPTGDPGNQPQHF

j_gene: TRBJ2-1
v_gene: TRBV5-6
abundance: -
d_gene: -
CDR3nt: TGTGCCAGCAGCTTGGGTACAGGCCTAGTGGACAATGAGCAGTTCTTC
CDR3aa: CASSLGTGLVDNEQFF

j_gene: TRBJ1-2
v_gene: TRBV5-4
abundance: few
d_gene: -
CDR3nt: TGTGCCAGCAGCTTGGACACTAACTATGGCTACACCTTC
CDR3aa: CASSLDTNYGYTF

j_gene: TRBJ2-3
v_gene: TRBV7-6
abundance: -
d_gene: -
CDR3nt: TGTGCCAGCAGCTTTCTCGCCCCACCTACAGATACGCAGTATTTT
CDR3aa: CASSFLAPPTDTQYF

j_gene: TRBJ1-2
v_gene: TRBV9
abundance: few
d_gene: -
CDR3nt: TGTGCCAGCAGCGTAGGGGGGGCCCGCTATGGCTACACCTTC
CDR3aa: CASSVGGARYGYTF

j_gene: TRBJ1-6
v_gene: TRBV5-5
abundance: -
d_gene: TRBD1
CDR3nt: TGTGCCAGCAGCCAAGACAGGGGGCTTGATTCACCCCTCCACTTT
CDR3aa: CASSQDRGLDSPLHF

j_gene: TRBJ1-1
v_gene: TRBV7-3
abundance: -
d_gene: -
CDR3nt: TGTGCCAGCAGCCCTAACGGGGGTGGCACTGAAGCTTTCTTT
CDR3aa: CASSPNGGGTEAFF

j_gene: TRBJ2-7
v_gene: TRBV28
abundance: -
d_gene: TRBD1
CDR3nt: TGTGCCAGCAGTTCCGGGACAGCCCTCTACGAGCAGTACTTC
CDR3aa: CASSSGTALYEQYF

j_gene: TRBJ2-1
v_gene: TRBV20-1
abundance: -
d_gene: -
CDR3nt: TGCAGTGCGGGTTTTGAGCAGTTCTTC
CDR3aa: CSAGFEQFF

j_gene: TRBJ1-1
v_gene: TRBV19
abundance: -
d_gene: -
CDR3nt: TGTGGTTCAAGTGTCAGCATGAACACTGAAGCTTTCTTT
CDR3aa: CGSSVSMNTEAFF

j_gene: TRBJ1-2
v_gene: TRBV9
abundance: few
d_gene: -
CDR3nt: TGTGCCAGCAGCGTAGGCAGGGATGGGATTTGGGGCTACACCTTC
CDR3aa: CASSVGRDGIWGYTF

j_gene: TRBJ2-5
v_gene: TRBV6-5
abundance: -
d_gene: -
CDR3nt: TGTGCCAGCAGTTACTCCCTAACGGAGACCCAGTACTTC
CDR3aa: CASSYSLTETQYF